The next 6 T cell receptor beta chains were all read from a single sample in a study of cytomegalovirus exposure and HLA in healthy donors. The PCR had 60 Vbeta and 13 Jbeta primers. Libraries were prepared by immunoSEQ multiplex PCR; TCRdb keeps only in-frame clonotypes and omits some of them. In the table there are about 190,000 clones, approximately 85% of which are singletons. Material: PBMCs. These receptor sequences come from a young woman in good health and CMV-seronegative.

The genes are TRBV5-1 and TRBJ2-7, with 7 bases lining up with TRBD1. Germline assignment: CDR1 SGHRS and CDR2 YFSETQ. The length of the CDR3 is 15 residues. Losses at the gene ends were 4 bases for V and 6 bases for J; bases not matched to a gene: 13. CDR3 protein: CASSEMTGLGVEQYF. In DNA form, the CDR3 reads TGCGCCAGCAGCGAAATGACAGGGCTGGGAGTCGAGCAGTACTTC.

The V and J genes are TRBV5-6 and TRBJ1-5; D possibly corresponds to TRBD1 (5 bases). Trimming removed 1 base at V and 11 bases at J, with 19 bases between. Germline CDR1 reads SGHDT; CDR2 reads YYEEEE. The CDR3 loop spans 15 amino acids. CDR3 sequence reads: CASSLRSLPKGSQHF. CDR3 nucleotide sequence: TGTGCCAGCAGCTTGCGCAGCCTTCCAAAGGGGTCCCAGCATTTT.

CDR3 in amino acids: CASSPGVLAGADTQYF. The CDR3 region has the DNA TGTGCCAGCAGCCCCGGTGTACTAGCGGGGGCAGATACGCAGTATTTT. This chain links TRBV5-8 with TRBJ2-3; 11 bases agree with TRBD2. This CDR3 contains 16 residues. V lost 4 bases to trimming and J lost 4 bases; unmatched junction nucleotides: 8. Germline CDR1 and CDR2: SGHTS and YDEGEE.

V and J are TRBV28 and TRBJ1-4; D might be TRBD1 (6 bases). The CDR3 is 14 residues long. The V end was cut by 5 bases, the J end by 8 bases, with 15 bases between. Germline V lookup: CDR1 MDHEN, CDR2 SYDVKM. CDR3 nucleotides: TGTGCCAGCAGTACAGGGCCCAATCGGGAAAAACTGTTTTTT. Protein product: CASSTGPNREKLFF.

The CDR3 is CASSLKGEETQYF. CDR3 sequence (DNA): TGTGCCAGCAGCTTAAAGGGAGAAGAGACCCAGTACTTC. This sequence joins TRBV7-7 and TRBJ2-5; D is possibly TRBD2 (5 bases). The length of the CDR3 is 13 residues. CDR1 is SSHAT and CDR2 is FNYEAQ in the germline V gene (reference sequence). Trimming stripped 2 bases from V and 3 bases from J, with 7 bases between.

The chain links TRBV2 to TRBJ1-5; no firm D call. The CDR3 length is 14 residues. The V gene's germline CDR1 is SNHLY and CDR2 FYNNEI. V lost 4 bases and J lost 0, with 7 bases in between. DNA of the CDR3: TGTGCCAGCAGTGGCCCAGATAGCAATCAGCCCCAGCATTTT. It codes for CASSGPDSNQPQHF.